The 14 T cell receptor beta chains below come from one sample, sequenced in a study of long-term antiretroviral therapy in people with HIV (dated by TCRdb to between 2021 and 2023). The immunoSEQ hsTCRB v3.0 assay was used at survey level resolution to sequence the TRB variable region. Drawn from immuneACCESS, this table holds only the in-frame rearrangements with V and J called that TCRdb kept. Clones are partly lost; checked studies trace under half to an unresolved V gene and leave the rest unexplained. In all, the sample holds 17,000 or so clones, and roughly 78% of those were seen once. The ten most abundant clones make up 6.5% to 10% of the sample. Sequenced material: unsorted PBMCs, taken at the start of antiretroviral therapy. These receptor sequences come from a man aged 25-45 years with HIV.

The chain couples TRBV11-3 to TRBJ1-1; D gene ambiguous. The germline gives CDR1 SGHNT, CDR2 YENEEA. The CDR3 is made up of 13 amino acids. Trimming removed 6 bases at V and 0 bases at J, with 8 bases between. The CDR3 is CASSRTVNTEAFF. The DNA of the CDR3 is TGTGCCAGCAGTAGGACGGTGAACACTGAAGCTTTCTTT.

The CDR3 here is CASSQVLSQGSYEQYF. Written as DNA, the CDR3 is TGCGCCAGCAGCCAAGTACTATCCCAGGGGTCCTACGAGCAGTACTTC. V usage is TRBV4-1 and J usage is TRBJ2-7; possibly TRBD1 for D (6 bases). V lost 1 base to trimming and J lost 1 base, with 14 bases between them. Germline V gene lookup returns CDR1 MGHRA and CDR2 YSYEKL. This CDR3 spans 16 amino acids.

The genes are TRBV6-6 and TRBJ2-5; 8 bases match TRBD1. With V trimmed by 4 bases and J by 5 bases, 6 bases remained unmatched. The V gene's germline CDR1 is MNHNY and CDR2 SVGAGI (reference sequence). The CDR3 runs 14 residues. CDR3 in amino acids: CASSSGTGMETQYF. DNA for the CDR3: TGTGCCAGCAGTTCCGGGACAGGCATGGAGACCCAGTACTTC.

This chain joins TRBV5-1 and TRBJ2-3; TRBD1 is a possible D gene (5 bases). The CDR3 contains 15 residues. V was clipped by 3 bases and J by 0 bases, with 11 bases between them. Germline CDR1 reads SGHRS; CDR2 reads YFSETQ. The chain's CDR3 is CASSSQGISTDTQYF. Written as DNA, the CDR3 is TGCGCCAGCAGCTCCCAGGGAATAAGCACAGATACGCAGTATTTT. Filled out from reference TRBV5-1 and TRBJ2-3, the complete variable domain reads KAGVTQTPRYLIKTRGQQVTLSCSPISGHRSVSWYQQTPGQGLQFLFEYFSETQRNKGNFPGRFSGRQFSNSRSEMNVSTLELGDSALYLCASSSQGISTDTQYFGPGTRLTVL.

The CDR3 protein is CASSLRGNQPQHF. In nucleotides, the CDR3 is TGTGCCAGCAGCCTACGGGGTAATCAGCCCCAGCATTTT. V gene TRBV7-9 combines with J gene TRBJ1-5; D is unclear. Per germline, CDR1 SEHNR and CDR2 FQNEAQ (reference sequence). There are 13 residues in the CDR3. V dropped 5 bases and J dropped 4 bases, with 9 bases sitting between them.

This clone came up a few times. This sequence joins TRBV6-5 and TRBJ1-3; tentative D call: TRBD1 (6 bases). The CDR3 is 15 residues long. Germline CDR1 and CDR2: MNHEY and SVGAGI. V gave up 2 bases and J gave up 0 bases, with 8 bases separating them. The CDR3 reads CASSYGGFSGNTIYF. CDR3 sequence (DNA): TGTGCCAGCAGTTACGGGGGCTTCTCTGGAAACACCATATATTTT.

There are a few counts of this clone. The gene calls are TRBV9 and TRBJ1-6; D gene unclear. The length of the CDR3 is 14 residues. Trimming cost V 0 bases and J 13 bases, with 14 bases left between them. Germline lookup yields CDR1 SGDLS and CDR2 YYNGEE. CDR3 DNA sequence: TGTGCCAGCAGCGTAGATCTCTACCAATCGCCCCTCCACTTT. It specifies CASSVDLYQSPLHF.

This rearrangement joins TRBV5-1 to TRBJ2-7; D remains ambiguous. The CDR3 has 14 residues. CDR1 and CDR2 from the germline V gene are SGHRS and YFSETQ. V lost 3 bases and J 1 base, leaving 11 bases between the germline ends. The DNA for the CDR3 is TGCGCCAGCAGCTACGGGTTACAATCCTACGAGCAGTACTTC. This encodes CASSYGLQSYEQYF. The whole variable domain, filled in from reference TRBV5-1 and TRBJ2-7, reads KAGVTQTPRYLIKTRGQQVTLSCSPISGHRSVSWYQQTPGQGLQFLFEYFSETQRNKGNFPGRFSGRQFSNSRSEMNVSTLELGDSALYLCASSYGLQSYEQYFGPGTRLTVT.

The chain links TRBV28 to TRBJ1-2; D remains unclear. V shed 2 bases and J shed 2 bases, with 18 bases lying between them. Looked up from germline, CDR1 is MDHEN and CDR2 is SYDVKM. This CDR3 has 17 amino acids. The CDR3 loop is CASSLGELLTLNYGYTF. CDR3 DNA sequence: TGTGCCAGCAGTTTAGGAGAACTATTGACACTGAACTATGGCTACACCTTC.

The chain uses TRBV18 and TRBJ2-2; D remains ambiguous. Trimming cost V 1 base and J 1 base, with 1 base left between them. The CDR3 contains 13 residues. The germline CDR1 and CDR2 sequences are KGHSH and LQKENI. The CDR3 region has the DNA TGTGCCAGCTCACCACGGAACACCGGGGAGCTGTTTTTT. Protein sequence: CASSPRNTGELFF. The whole variable domain, filled in from reference TRBV18 and TRBJ2-2, reads NAGVMQNPRHLVRRRGQEARLRCSPMKGHSHVYWYRQLPEEGLKFMVYLQKENIIDESGMPKERFSAEFPKEGPSILRIQQVVRGDSAAYFCASSPRNTGELFFGEGSRLTVL.

The gene calls are TRBV11-3 and TRBJ1-6; the D is unclear. V lost 4 bases and J lost 12, with 16 bases in between. CDR1 and CDR2 from the germline V gene are SGHNT and YENEEA. CDR3 length equals 14 residues. CDR3 amino acids: CASSSPTEVQPLHF. Here the CDR3 DNA reads TGTGCCAGCAGCTCCCCAACGGAGGTTCAACCCCTCCACTTT.

CDR3 bases: TGTGCCAGCAGCTTCTCTCAGGGGATTGAAAAACTGTTTTTT. Translated, it gives CASSFSQGIEKLFF. The chain recombines TRBV7-9 with TRBJ1-4; D might be TRBD1 (6 bases). The CDR3 consists of 14 residues. The V end was cut by 3 bases, the J end by 7 bases, with 12 bases between. In germline, CDR1 is SEHNR, CDR2 FQNEAQ (reference sequence).

V usage is TRBV7-2 and J usage is TRBJ1-1; no definite D call. Trimming stripped 3 bases from V and 6 bases from J, with 20 bases between. The length of the CDR3 is 16 residues. Germline V lookup: CDR1 SGHTA, CDR2 FQGNSA. The CDR3 DNA is TGTGCCAGCAGCTTCCAACACGATTCGACGGCGGCTGAAGCTTTCTTT. The encoded protein is CASSFQHDSTAAEAFF.

Here the CDR3 DNA reads TGTGCCAGCAGTGAGTACTACCCTACCGGGGAGCTGTTTTTT. Translation gives CASSEYYPTGELFF. This chain connects TRBV6-1 to TRBJ2-2; the D is unclear. The CDR3 covers 14 residues. The ends were cut back, 3 bases at V and 5 bases at J, with 10 bases in the middle. Germline lookup yields CDR1 MNHNS and CDR2 SASEGT.